This record covers a single T cell receptor (beta chain). Its antigen has not been determined. Base qualities are not at hand, and no much larger clone is one base apart. The sample comes from a study of T-cell memory formation after mild COVID-19 (dated by TCRdb to about 2021). Notes on the research overall: TCR sequence clusters from the two donors were found to be largely donor specific. T-cell clones expanding and contracting after mild COVID-19 in two donors were tracked by longitudinal TCRalpha and TCRbeta repertoire sequencing. Two young, previously healthy adult volunteers made up the cohort, one male and one female. Findings and caveats that apply to the study as a whole: Some responding clones were detected in pre-infection memory, suggesting pre-existing cross-reactive memory T cells joined the SARS-CoV-2 response. The study covered only a couple of mild cases, and larger cohorts including severe cases with pre-infection samples were considered necessary. From day 15 to 85, contracting clones showed balanced CD4/CD8 phenotypes, whereas a second wave of clones that expanded from day 15 to 37 leaned towards CD4+. Whether the second-wave clones peaking on day 37 were SARS-CoV-2 specific was not confirmed. Contracting CD4+ clones turned up mainly in the CM and EM memory subsets, whereas EMRA was where CD8+ clones were enriched.

The instrument was an Illumina NovaSeq 6000. TCRalpha and TCRbeta cDNA libraries were built by 5'RACE with constant-segment primers, adding sample barcodes and unique molecular identifiers. RNA was extracted from every sample with Trizol reagent. Library amplification was performed in two PCR steps, and a second sample barcode and Illumina TruSeq adapters were introduced in the second step. Sequencing of libraries was performed on an Illumina NovaSeq with 2 x 150 bp paired-end reads. Processing in the source paper ran as follows. Demultiplexing of reads and collapsing into UMI-guided consensus sequences were performed with migec v1.2.7. Using mixcr v2.1.11, the UMI consensuses were aligned to TRA and TRB V and J templates and assembled into clonotypes. A clonotype was counted as expanded or contracted only if both edgeR and NoisET called the change significant, with noise models trained on biological replicates. For edgeR calls, a false discovery rate-adjusted p below 0.01 and a log2 fold-change threshold of 1 were applied. As an exploratory analysis of dynamics, max-normalized trajectories of the 1000 most abundant clonotypes were examined by PCA with hierarchical clustering. Separately sequenced CD4+ and CD8+ repertoires were used to assign the CD4 or CD8 phenotype of responding clones. TCRdb's own reprocessing of the public reads used fastp at Q25 and MiXCR and kept productive beta chains. Identical CDR3 proteins give one entry, which carries the most common genes and DNA. The V and J calls follow TCRdb's processing rather than the paper's. For this sample the table gives about 400,000 distinct CDR3 sequences, of which about 25% were detected only once. Roughly 14% of the sample is taken by the ten largest.

The junction shows trimming of 5 bases on V and 2 bases on J, and the gene matches do not reach 11 bases of it. The CDR3 measures 16 amino acids from cysteine to phenylalanine. The CDR3 DNA has 48 bases and is translated from base 1. In the germline V gene (reference sequence), CDR1 corresponds to SEHNR and CDR2 to FQNEAQ. Ficoll-Paque density gradient centrifugation was the method used to isolate PBMCs. The clonotype originates from an adult woman who had mild COVID-19 (a few samples of this study predate the infection). The sample titles of this study are shuffled in the database, so cell type and time point are left out; the donor was told from shared clones. Sequencing was performed on PBMCs or a T cell subset sorted from them (not recorded which). This chain joins TRBV7-9 to TRBJ2-7; the central 8 bases match TRBD2. The sequenced DNA is TGTGCCAGCAGCCCCACGGGCGGGGGGCCCACCTACGAGCAGTACTTC. Translated, this gives CASSPTGGGPTYEQYF.